The TCR beta chain under discussion was sequenced for a study of T-cell memory formation after mild COVID-19. Findings and caveats of the study: The appearance of some responding clones in pre-infection memory suggested that cross-reactive memory joined.

The germline V gene has CDR1 DFQATT and CDR2 SNEGSKA (reference sequence). The CDR3 sequence is 15 residues long. The V gene end was trimmed by 3 bases and the J gene end by 5 bases; junction bases not matched to a gene: 11. Libraries for TCRalpha and TCRbeta carried sample barcodes and unique molecular identifiers via 5'RACE. MiXCR was run by TCRdb on the 5' RACE reads, yielding one entry per CDR3 protein. The table records around 200,000 distinct CDR3 sequences, about 21% of them present only once. A word on this clonotype: The target antigen is unknown.

This TCR was recovered from an adult woman who had mild COVID-19 (a few samples of this study predate the infection). Cell type and time point are not known. V gene TRBV20-1 combines with J gene TRBJ2-3; the match to TRBD2 covers 7 bases. The sequencing input was PBMCs or a T cell subset sorted from them (not recorded which). The CDR3 DNA sequence: TGCAGTGCTAGGATGGAGCGGGGTCTGGAAGATACGCAGTATTTT. Translation gives CSARMERGLEDTQYF.